This record concerns one TCR beta chain sequence. The data are from a study of blood T cell repertoires in COVID-19. The CDR3 spans 15 residues. The J segment lost 5 bases and the V segment lost 4 bases, leaving 4 bases of the junction unmatched. CDR1 and CDR2 from the germline V gene are LNHDA and SQIVND (reference sequence). Original processing methods: Quantification of nucleated cells was approximated via reference gene primer amplification. Method: immunoSEQ multiplex PCR; TCRdb's copy keeps in-frame clones and lacks some. V and J calls and clone size come straight from that table; D and trimming were deduced from the DNA. The sample holds some 80,000 clones, around 80% seen once.

The sequence was collected from a woman older than 75 with active or convalescent COVID-19. The chain carries TRBV19 and TRBJ2-5; 13 bases match TRBD2. Sequenced input: peripheral blood. CDR3 sequence (DNA): TGTGCCAGTAGTAAGGGACTAGCGGGGTCGGAGACCCAGTACTTC. This sequence encodes CASSKGLAGSETQYF. Drawing the rest from reference TRBV19 and TRBJ2-5, the complete variable domain is DGGITQSPKYLFRKEGQNVTLSCEQNLNHDAMYWYRQDPGQGLRLIYYSQIVNDFQKGDIAEGYSVSREKKESFPLTVTSAQKNPTAFYLCASSKGLAGSETQYFGPGTRLLVL.